This T cell receptor beta chain was captured by sequencing in a study of blood T cell repertoires in COVID-19. On the study more broadly: PBMCs, B-cell-depleted T cells, or T cells were the source of the cDNA or gDNA that made up the material.

The CDR3 runs to 15 residues. Grouping used clinical history reported by participants in a survey and questionnaire. Resolution of symptoms, clearance, or two negative PCRs was present in recovered Cohort 3 donors. Measured with immunoSEQ multiplex PCR; TCRdb has only the in-frame clones, and not every one. The sample consists of around 200,000 clones, 88% of them appearing once. Specimen: PBMCs or T cells enriched from blood (not recorded which). The TCR was taken from a woman aged 25-40 years who had recovered from COVID-19. The chain employs TRBV21-1 and TRBJ2-1; the table names TRBD2, a call not compared with the DNA. TRBV21-1 is a listed pseudogene. The CDR3 loop reads CASARLAGGNNEQFF. The CDR3 DNA follows: TGTGCCAGCGCCCGACTAGCCGGGGGGAATAATGAGCAGTTCTTC.